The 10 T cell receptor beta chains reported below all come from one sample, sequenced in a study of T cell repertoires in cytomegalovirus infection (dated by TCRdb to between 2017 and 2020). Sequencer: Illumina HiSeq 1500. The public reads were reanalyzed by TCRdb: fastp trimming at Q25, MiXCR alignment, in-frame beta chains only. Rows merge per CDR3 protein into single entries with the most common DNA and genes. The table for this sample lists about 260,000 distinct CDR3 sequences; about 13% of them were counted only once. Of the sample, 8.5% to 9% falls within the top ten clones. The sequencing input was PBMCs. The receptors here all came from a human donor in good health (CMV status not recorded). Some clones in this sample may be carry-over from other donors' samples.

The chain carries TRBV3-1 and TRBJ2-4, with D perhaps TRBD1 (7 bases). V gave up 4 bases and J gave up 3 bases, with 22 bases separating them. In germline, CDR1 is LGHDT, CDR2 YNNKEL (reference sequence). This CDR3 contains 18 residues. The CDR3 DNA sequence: TGTGCCAGCAGCCTAGCGGCTCCGCAGGGGGTTCGCAAAAACATTCAGTACTTC. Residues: CASSLAAPQGVRKNIQYF.

CDR3 region: CASSSTGTLTYEQYF. CDR3 coding DNA: TGTGCCAGCAGTTCGACAGGGACTTTAACCTACGAGCAGTACTTC. The chain is built from TRBV28 and TRBJ2-7; perhaps TRBD1 as D (7 bases). In germline, CDR1 is MDHEN, CDR2 SYDVKM. The V and J ends lost 4 bases and 2 bases respectively, with 15 bases between them. The CDR3 loop spans 15 amino acids.

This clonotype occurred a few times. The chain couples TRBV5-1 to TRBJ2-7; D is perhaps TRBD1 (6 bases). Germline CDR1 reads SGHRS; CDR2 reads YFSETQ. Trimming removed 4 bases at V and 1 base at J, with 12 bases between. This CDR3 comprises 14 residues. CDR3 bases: TGCGCCAGCAGCACCTCAGGGGATTCCTACGAGCAGTACTTC. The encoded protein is CASSTSGDSYEQYF.

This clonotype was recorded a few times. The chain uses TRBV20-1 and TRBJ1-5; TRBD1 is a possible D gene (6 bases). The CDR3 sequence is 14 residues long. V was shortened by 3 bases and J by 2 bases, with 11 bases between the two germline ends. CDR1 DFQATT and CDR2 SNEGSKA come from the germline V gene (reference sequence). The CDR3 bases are TGCAGTGCTAGCCCTCGACAGGGCAATCAGCCCCAGCATTTT. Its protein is CSASPRQGNQPQHF.

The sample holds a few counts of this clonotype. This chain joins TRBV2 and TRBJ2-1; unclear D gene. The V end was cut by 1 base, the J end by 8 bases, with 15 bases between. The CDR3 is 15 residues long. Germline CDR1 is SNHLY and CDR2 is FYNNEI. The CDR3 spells CASSEGRFRFYEQFF. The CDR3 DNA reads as TGTGCCAGCAGTGAAGGCCGATTCCGTTTCTATGAGCAGTTCTTC.

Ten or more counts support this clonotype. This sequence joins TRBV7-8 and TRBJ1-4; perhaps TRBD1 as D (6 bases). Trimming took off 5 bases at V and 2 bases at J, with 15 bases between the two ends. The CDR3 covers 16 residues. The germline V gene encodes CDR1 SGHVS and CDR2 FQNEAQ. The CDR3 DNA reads TGTGCCAGCAGCGCGGGGGCTAAGGCGACTAATGAAAAACTGTTTTTT. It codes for CASSAGAKATNEKLFF.

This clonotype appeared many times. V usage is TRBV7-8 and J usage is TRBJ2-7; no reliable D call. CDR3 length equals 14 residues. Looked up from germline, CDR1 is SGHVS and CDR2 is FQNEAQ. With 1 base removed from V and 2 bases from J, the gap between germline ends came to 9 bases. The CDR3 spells CASSLERGPYEQYV. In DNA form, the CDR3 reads TGTGCCAGCAGCTTAGAACGTGGGCCCTACGAGCAGTACGTC.

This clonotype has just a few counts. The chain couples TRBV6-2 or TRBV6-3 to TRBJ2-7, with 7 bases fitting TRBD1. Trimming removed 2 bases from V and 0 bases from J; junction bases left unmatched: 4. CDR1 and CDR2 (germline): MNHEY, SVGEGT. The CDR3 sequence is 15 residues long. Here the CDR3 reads CASSYDRAISYEQYF. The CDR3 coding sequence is TGTGCCAGCAGTTACGACAGGGCGATCTCCTACGAGCAGTACTTC.

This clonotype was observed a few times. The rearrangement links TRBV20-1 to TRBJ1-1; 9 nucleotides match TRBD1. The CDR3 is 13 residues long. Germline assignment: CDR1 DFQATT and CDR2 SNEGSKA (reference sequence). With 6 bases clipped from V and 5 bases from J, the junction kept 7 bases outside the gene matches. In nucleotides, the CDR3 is TGCAGTGCCACCGGGACAGGGAGGACTGAAGCTTTCTTT. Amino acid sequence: CSATGTGRTEAFF.

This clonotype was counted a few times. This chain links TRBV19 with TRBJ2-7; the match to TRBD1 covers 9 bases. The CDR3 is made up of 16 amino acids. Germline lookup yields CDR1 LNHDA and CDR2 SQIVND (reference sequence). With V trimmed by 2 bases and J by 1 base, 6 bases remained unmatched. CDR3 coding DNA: TGTGCCAGTAGTATACCCACAGGGGGCGCTTCCTACGAGCAGTACTTC. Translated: CASSIPTGGASYEQYF.